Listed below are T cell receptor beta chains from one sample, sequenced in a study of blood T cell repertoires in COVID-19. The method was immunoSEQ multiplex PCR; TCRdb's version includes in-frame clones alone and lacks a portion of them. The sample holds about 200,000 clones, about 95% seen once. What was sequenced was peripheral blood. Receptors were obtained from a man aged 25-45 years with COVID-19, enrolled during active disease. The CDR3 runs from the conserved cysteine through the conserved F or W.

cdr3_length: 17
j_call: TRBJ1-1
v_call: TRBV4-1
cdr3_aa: CASSQGDGTRGNTEAFF

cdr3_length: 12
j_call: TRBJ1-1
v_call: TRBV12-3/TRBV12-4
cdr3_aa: CASSLASTEAFF

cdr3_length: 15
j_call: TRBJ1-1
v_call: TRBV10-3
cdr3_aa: CAIKGAGTGGTEAFF

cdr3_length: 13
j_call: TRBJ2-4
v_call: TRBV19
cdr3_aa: CASSGTGEHIQYF

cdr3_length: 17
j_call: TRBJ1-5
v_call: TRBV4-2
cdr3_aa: CASSYRPGRMGNQPQHF

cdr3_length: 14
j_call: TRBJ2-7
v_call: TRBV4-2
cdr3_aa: CASSQVVSGYEQYF

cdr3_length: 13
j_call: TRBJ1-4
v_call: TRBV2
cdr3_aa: CASSGQENEKLFF

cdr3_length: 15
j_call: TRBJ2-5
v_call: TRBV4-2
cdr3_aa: CASSQDGWEKETQYF

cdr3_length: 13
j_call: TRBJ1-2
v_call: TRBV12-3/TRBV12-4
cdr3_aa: CASSLGTVDGYTF

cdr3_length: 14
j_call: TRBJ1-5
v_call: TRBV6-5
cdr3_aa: CASSTREGWQPQHF

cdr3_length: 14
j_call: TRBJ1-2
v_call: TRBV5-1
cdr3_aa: CASSSGQGLRGYTF

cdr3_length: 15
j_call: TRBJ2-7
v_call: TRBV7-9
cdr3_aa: CASSPLAGGAGEQYF

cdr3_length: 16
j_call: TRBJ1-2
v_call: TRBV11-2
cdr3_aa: CASSPPLASAYYGYTF

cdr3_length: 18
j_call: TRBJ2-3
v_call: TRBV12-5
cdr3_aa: CASGFAPGQVLWADTQYF

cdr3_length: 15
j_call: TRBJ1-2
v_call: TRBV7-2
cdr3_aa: CASSPDRGPYYGYTF

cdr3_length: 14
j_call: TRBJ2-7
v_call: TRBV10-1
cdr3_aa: CASSVGTSIDEQYF

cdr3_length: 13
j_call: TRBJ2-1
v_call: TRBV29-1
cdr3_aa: CSVEETVYNEQFF

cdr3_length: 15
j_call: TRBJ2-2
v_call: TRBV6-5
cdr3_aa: CASTSSGGAPGELFF

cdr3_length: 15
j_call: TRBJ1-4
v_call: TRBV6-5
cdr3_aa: CASRSIRGRLEKLFF

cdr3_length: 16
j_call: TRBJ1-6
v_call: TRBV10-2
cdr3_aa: CASSRHRDRGNSPLHF